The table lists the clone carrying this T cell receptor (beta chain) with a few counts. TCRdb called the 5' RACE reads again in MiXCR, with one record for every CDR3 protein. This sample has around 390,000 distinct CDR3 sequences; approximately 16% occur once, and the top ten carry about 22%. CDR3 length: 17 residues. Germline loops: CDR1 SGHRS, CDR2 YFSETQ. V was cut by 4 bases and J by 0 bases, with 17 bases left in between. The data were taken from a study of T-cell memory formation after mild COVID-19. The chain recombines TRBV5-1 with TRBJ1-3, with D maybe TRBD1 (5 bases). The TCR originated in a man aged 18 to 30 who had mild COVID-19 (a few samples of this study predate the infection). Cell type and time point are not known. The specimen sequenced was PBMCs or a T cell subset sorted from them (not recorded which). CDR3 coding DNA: TGCGCCAGCAGCCTACAGGATTGGGGTCACTCTGGAAACACCATATATTTT. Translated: CASSLQDWGHSGNTIYF.